This T cell receptor beta chain was documented in a study of spatial heterogeneity in lung cancer. TCRdb used MiXCR to reprocess the 5' RACE reads, holding one entry per CDR3 protein. This sample has approximately 82,000 distinct CDR3 sequences, with roughly 13% found just once. Time point: sample taken at primary tumor resection. Unsorted whole RNA of tumor, nontumor lung or frozen PBMC was sequenced. Germline V CDR1 and CDR2: SGDLS, YYNGEE. V was pared by 0 bases and J by 7 bases, with 10 bases between. The CDR3 contains 13 residues. Many counts were recorded for this clonotype. The gene calls are TRBV9 and TRBJ1-2; possible D gene TRBD1, 6 bases. Sequencing used PBMCs, obtained at surgery. This TCR derives from a male donor with early-stage non-small cell lung cancer. CDR3 region: CASSVVRGAGYTF. The CDR3 DNA sequence: TGTGCCAGCAGCGTAGTCAGGGGAGCTGGCTACACCTTC.